The 22 T cell receptor beta chains in this list originate from one sample, sequenced in a study of T cell changes during pregnancy in multiple sclerosis. TCRdb keeps only in-frame clones here, not all; method: immunoSEQ multiplex PCR. The repertoire holds about 40,000 clones, with 91% as singletons. The sample here was CD8+ T cells from peripheral blood mononuclear cells, taken before pregnancy. These receptors were obtained from a female donor with multiple sclerosis, enrolled in a pregnancy study.

This sequence joins TRBV5-8 and TRBJ2-3; D is ambiguous. CDR1 and CDR2 from the germline V gene are SGHTS and YDEGEE. CDR3 size: 15 residues. Trimming pared 1 base from V and 4 bases from J, leaving 13 bases between. CDR3 sequence: CASSLFSEFADTQYF. Written as DNA, the CDR3 is TGTGCCAGCAGCTTGTTTTCGGAGTTCGCAGATACGCAGTATTTT. Together with reference TRBV5-8 and TRBJ2-3, the CDR3 gives the full variable domain: EAGVTQSPTHLIKTRGQQATLRCSPISGHTSVYWYQQALGLGLQFLLWYDEGEERNRGNFPPRFSGRQFPNYSSELNVNALELEDSALYLCASSLFSEFADTQYFGPGTRLTVL.

The rearrangement links TRBV7-9 to TRBJ1-1; TRBD1 aligns across 8 bases. The CDR3 consists of 15 residues. With V trimmed by 1 base and J by 6 bases, 7 bases remained unmatched. Germline-derived CDR1 and CDR2 are SEHNR and FQNEAQ (reference sequence). The CDR3 is CASSLGQGADAEAFF. DNA of the CDR3: TGTGCCAGCAGCTTAGGGCAGGGGGCGGACGCTGAAGCTTTCTTT.

V usage is TRBV6-1 and J usage is TRBJ2-1, with TRBD1 identical over 7 bases. This CDR3 has 11 residues. CDR1 MNHNS and CDR2 SASEGT come from the germline V gene. V dropped 2 bases and J dropped 15; count of bases not matched to a gene: 4. The CDR3, as DNA: TGTGCCAGCAGTGAAATGGCAGGGGGGTTCTTC. Residues: CASSEMAGGFF.

The chain carries TRBV9 and TRBJ2-5; 9 nucleotides match TRBD2. The germline V gene encodes CDR1 SGDLS and CDR2 YYNGEE. CDR3 length equals 13 residues. J was trimmed by 5 bases and V by 3 bases; bases with no gene match: 2. DNA for the CDR3: TGTGCCAGCAGCGCTAGCGGGATGGAGACCCAGTACTTC. Protein sequence: CASSASGMETQYF.

CDR3 sequence reads: CASSGSGTGELFF. Here the CDR3 DNA reads TGTGCCAGTAGTGGGAGTGGCACCGGGGAGCTGTTTTTT. The chain links TRBV19 to TRBJ2-2, with D possibly being TRBD2 (5 bases). The CDR3 has 13 amino acids. Per the germline V gene, CDR1 is LNHDA and CDR2 is SQIVND (reference sequence). The V end was cut by 5 bases, the J end by 4 bases, with 8 bases between.

The rearrangement uses TRBV4-3 and TRBJ2-1, with D maybe TRBD2 (6 bases). CDR1 and CDR2 (germline): LGHNA, YSLEER. The V and J ends lost 0 bases and 7 bases respectively, with 7 bases between them. CDR3 length: 13 amino acids. CDR3 in amino acids: CASSQDGGNEQFF. The CDR3 DNA reads TGCGCCAGCAGCCAAGATGGGGGGAATGAGCAGTTCTTC.

J is TRBJ2-7 and V is TRBV29-1; a possible D gene is TRBD1 (7 bases). CDR3 length equals 14 residues. CDR1 is SQVTM, CDR2 ANQGSEA, per germline. V was trimmed by 1 base and J by 1 base, leaving 11 bases between them. DNA of the CDR3: TGCAGCGTTGAAGCCAGGGGGACTTCCTACGAGCAGTACTTC. This sequence encodes CSVEARGTSYEQYF.

In this sample, this clone turned up once. The chain uses TRBV7-9 and TRBJ2-5; possibly TRBD2 for D (7 bases). Germline CDR1 reads SEHNR; CDR2 reads FQNEAQ (reference sequence). V was clipped by 3 bases and J by 1 base, with 12 bases between them. This CDR3 spans 15 amino acids. The CDR3 sequence is CASSLRGRIQETQYF. The DNA of the CDR3 is TGTGCCAGCAGCTTGCGGGGGCGAATCCAAGAGACCCAGTACTTC.

Concerning this clone: The junction departs from germline at one end; a sequencing error may be responsible. The V gene is TRBV11-2, the J gene TRBJ2-5; 7 bases align to TRBD2. This CDR3 has 13 residues. Germline loops: CDR1 SGHAT, CDR2 FQNNGV. For the CDR3, the DNA is TGTGCCAGCAGCTTATGGGGGGGGGAGATCCAGTACTTC. It encodes CASSLWGGEIQYF.

This chain joins TRBV9 and TRBJ2-1, with D possibly being TRBD2 (6 bases). CDR3 length equals 15 residues. V lost 0 bases to trimming and J lost 7 bases, with 14 bases between them. The germline CDR1 and CDR2 sequences are SGDLS and YYNGEE. Here the CDR3 DNA reads TGTGCCAGCAGCGTAGCGGGAGCATCGGGGAATGAGCAGTTCTTC. Its protein product is CASSVAGASGNEQFF.

V gene TRBV27 combines with J gene TRBJ2-5; 7 nucleotides line up with TRBD2. The CDR3 consists of 14 residues. The germline gives CDR1 MNHEY, CDR2 SMNVEV (reference sequence). Trimming at V came to 3 bases and at J to 5 bases, leaving 6 bases not matched to a gene. This CDR3 is CASSFSAGWETQYF. CDR3 DNA sequence: TGTGCCAGCAGTTTCTCAGCGGGGTGGGAGACCCAGTACTTC.

This chain joins TRBV7-2 and TRBJ2-1; tentatively, D is TRBD2 (5 bases). V was clipped by 8 bases and J by 8 bases, with 28 bases between them. This CDR3 has 17 amino acids. The V gene's germline CDR1 is SGHTA and CDR2 FQGNSA. Here the CDR3 DNA reads TGTGCCAGCGGCGATCCTGTCCGGGATCTTTACCCCCATGAGCAGTTCTTC. It translates to CASGDPVRDLYPHEQFF.

The chain joins TRBV5-4 to TRBJ1-2, with D possibly matching TRBD1 (6 bases). This CDR3 is 13 amino acids long. Germline V gene lookup returns CDR1 SGHNT and CDR2 YYREEE (reference sequence). The germline V and J ends were trimmed by 0 bases and 8 bases, with 11 bases remaining between them. DNA of the CDR3: TGTGCCAGCAGCTTGGGGGGGCCAGGGGGCTACACCTTC. Its translation is CASSLGGPGGYTF.

The table lists this clone with a few counts. The rearrangement uses TRBV6-5 and TRBJ2-4; a possible D gene is TRBD2 (7 bases). CDR3 size: 14 residues. V gave up 8 bases and J gave up 7 bases, with 18 bases separating them. The germline V gene has CDR1 MNHEY and CDR2 SVGAGI. CDR3 DNA sequence: TGTGCCAGCTATGCTGGGGGGGCCTTGAACATTCAGTACTTC. Translation gives CASYAGGALNIQYF.

The gene calls are TRBV19 and TRBJ2-1, with D tentatively TRBD1 (6 bases). Germline V gene sequence: CDR1 LNHDA, CDR2 SQIVND (reference sequence). V was pared by 7 bases and J by 2 bases, with 12 bases between. This CDR3 comprises 14 residues. CDR3 sequence: CASTSDRPYNEQFF. Here the CDR3 DNA reads TGTGCCAGTACCAGCGACAGGCCCTACAATGAGCAGTTCTTC.

CDR3 DNA sequence: TGTGCCAGCAGTCAACGGGACAGGGTCTATGAGCAGTTCTTC. Translated, it gives CASSQRDRVYEQFF. The genes are TRBV27 and TRBJ2-1, with 9 positions matching TRBD1. The CDR3 covers 14 residues. In germline, CDR1 is MNHEY, CDR2 SMNVEV (reference sequence). J was trimmed by 8 bases and V by 5 bases; bases with no gene match: 7.

This chain uses TRBV4-1 with TRBJ2-7; the D gene is possibly TRBD2 (6 bases). The CDR3 consists of 17 residues. Between the trimmed V and J ends, which lost 0 bases and 3 bases, there was a span of 18 bases. Germline CDR1 reads MGHRA; CDR2 reads YSYEKL. The CDR3 loop reads CASSQEGVGTLGYEQYF. The CDR3 coding sequence is TGCGCCAGCAGCCAAGAAGGGGTCGGGACTCTAGGCTACGAGCAGTACTTC.

V gene TRBV9 combines with J gene TRBJ1-2; 8 nucleotides agree with TRBD1. V was clipped by 0 bases and J by 3 bases; unmatched bases: 7. CDR3 length: 16 residues. Looked up from germline, CDR1 is SGDLS and CDR2 is YYNGEE. The DNA for the CDR3 is TGTGCCAGCAGCGTAGCTTCAGGGGGCGATGACTATGGCTACACCTTC. It translates to CASSVASGGDDYGYTF.

J is TRBJ2-7 and V is TRBV15, with TRBD1 matching over 8 bases. Looked up from germline, CDR1 is LNHNV and CDR2 is YYDKDF (reference sequence). The CDR3 has 13 amino acids. V lost 5 bases and J lost 2; bases outside the gene matches: 2. The CDR3 is CATSRDRPYEQYF. As DNA, the CDR3 is TGTGCCACCAGCCGGGACAGGCCCTACGAGCAGTACTTC.

The chain employs TRBV6-5 and TRBJ2-1; TRBD1 matches 7 bases. V shed 2 bases and J 3 bases; nucleotides not matched to a gene: 1. Germline-derived CDR1 and CDR2 are MNHEY and SVGAGI. The CDR3 totals 14 residues. DNA for the CDR3: TGTGCCAGCAGTTACCAGGGGGACTACAATGAGCAGTTCTTC. Its protein product is CASSYQGDYNEQFF.

This clone appeared a few times. The chain carries TRBV14 and TRBJ2-1, with 7 bases identical to TRBD2. The CDR3 contains 17 residues. Germline V gene sequence: CDR1 SGHDN, CDR2 FVKESK. V shed 1 base and J 3 bases; nucleotides not matched to a gene: 9. Here the CDR3 reads CASSQVLGTIGYNEQFF. The DNA of the CDR3 is TGTGCCAGCAGCCAAGTTCTGGGGACTATCGGCTACAATGAGCAGTTCTTC.

The J gene is TRBJ1-2, the V gene TRBV2; possibly TRBD1 for D (5 bases). Trimming stripped 3 bases from V and 8 bases from J, with 19 bases between. The CDR3 is made up of 15 amino acids. In germline, CDR1 is SNHLY, CDR2 FYNNEI. CDR3 residues: CASSDDSLSLWGYTF. In DNA, the CDR3 is TGTGCCAGCAGTGACGACAGCTTATCCCTATGGGGCTACACCTTC.